The 28 T cell receptor beta chains reported below all come from one sample, sequenced in a study of tissue T cells after allogeneic stem cell transplantation. TCRdb's copy holds only in-frame clones and misses some; the assay was immunoSEQ multiplex PCR. The table has about 50,000 clones, around 69% seen once. The material sequenced was sorted cells pooled from one or two spleens. The source of these receptors is a pool of C57BL/6 mice in good health.

As concerns this clone: Germline and genes: mouse. The read ends 1 residue early relative to the CDR3; the germline J gene fills the gap. The chain joins TRBV4 to TRBJ2-2; 8 positions agree with TRBD2. Germline V gene data show CDR1 as LGHDT and CDR2 as YNNKQL (reference sequence). CDR3 length: 15 amino acids. The V segment lost 4 bases and the J segment 6 bases; nucleotides outside the gene matches: 7. This CDR3 is CASSSPGGRPGQLYF. The CDR3 DNA, read in part, is TGTGCCAGCAGCTCCCCTGGGGGGCGCCCCGGGCAGCTCTAC. The whole variable domain, remainder taken from reference TRBV4 and TRBJ2-2, is ETAVFQTPNYHVTQVGNEVSFNCKQTLGHDTMYWYKQDSKKLLKIMFSYNNKQLIVNETVPRRFSPQSSDKAHLNLRIKSVEPEDSAVYLCASSSPGGRPGQLYFGEGSKLTVL.

Regarding this clone: Germline and genes: mouse. Sequencing ends 1 residue short of the CDR3 end; the germline J gene provides the rest. This chain connects TRBV5 to TRBJ2-5; 10 positions match TRBD2. Germline loops: CDR1 LGHNA, CDR2 YNLKQL (reference sequence). The CDR3 runs to 14 residues. V shed 2 bases, J shed 7 bases, and the junction held 3 bases outside the gene matches. CDR3 bases read: TGTGCCAGCAGCCAAAACTGGGGGGGGAACACCCAGTAC. Translating gives CASSQNWGGNTQY. From start to end, the CDR3 is CASSQNWGGNTQYF.

There are a few counts of this clone. Gene names denote mouse genes. From the germline J gene comes the end of the CDR3, since the read stops 1 residue before it. The chain uses TRBV13-2 and TRBJ2-7, with TRBD2 matching 9 bases. V lost 1 base and J lost 7; bases outside the gene matches: 6. In germline, CDR1 is NNHNN, CDR2 SYGAGS (reference sequence). The CDR3 loop spans 14 amino acids. CDR3 sequence reads: CASGDKLGGREQYF. CDR3 DNA, as far as it was read: TGTGCCAGCGGTGATAAACTGGGGGGAAGAGAACAGTAC.

Details on this clone: Mouse gene names apply. The CDR3 extends 1 residue past the end of the read, so its final part is completed from the germline J gene. The chain employs TRBV29 and TRBJ1-2; 7 positions agree with TRBD1. CDR3 length: 15 amino acids. CDR1 and CDR2 (germline): MSHET, SYDVDS. The V and J ends lost 3 bases and 0 bases, in that order; junction bases with no gene match: 4. CDR3 DNA (partial): TGTGCTAGCAGTTTGGGGACAGATGCAAACTCCGACTACACC. Its protein product is CASSLGTDANSDYT. The full-length CDR3 reads as CASSLGTDANSDYTF.

With regard to this clone: Genes here carry mouse names. The read terminates 1 residue ahead of where the CDR3 ends, so the germline J gene completes it. This chain links TRBV2 with TRBJ2-7, with 13 bases lining up with TRBD2. With 3 bases clipped from V and 6 bases from J, the junction kept 5 bases outside the gene matches. The CDR3 contains 15 residues. Germline V gene lookup returns CDR1 LGHNA and CDR2 YSYQKL. The covered CDR3 bases are TGTGCCAGCAGCCACCCGGGACTGGGGGGGGGTGAACAGTAC. Protein: CASSHPGLGGGEQY. The whole CDR3 sequence reads CASSHPGLGGGEQYF.

The sample holds a few counts of this clone. The gene names here belong to mouse. The read is 1 residue too short to cover the CDR3 end, so that end is filled in from the germline J gene. J is TRBJ1-2 and V is TRBV13-2; 7 positions match TRBD1. CDR3 length: 15 residues. V was clipped by 1 base and J by 3 bases; unmatched bases: 6. The V gene's germline CDR1 is NNHNN and CDR2 SYGAGS (reference sequence). The sequenced part of the CDR3 DNA is TGTGCCAGCGGTGATCACAGGGGAGGGGACTCCGACTACACC. This gives the protein CASGDHRGGDSDYT. The whole CDR3 sequence reads CASGDHRGGDSDYTF.

As to this clone: Gene and germline names: mouse. The read finishes 1 residue shy of the CDR3 end, and the germline J gene is used to complete it. The chain couples TRBV13-1 to TRBJ2-4; 7 bases are shared with TRBD1. CDR3 length: 13 residues. The V gene end was trimmed by 5 bases and the J gene end by 3 bases; junction bases not matched to a gene: 3. Per germline, CDR1 NSHNY and CDR2 SYGAGN. CDR3 DNA, as far as it was read: TGTGCCAGCAGAGGGACAGTACAAAACACCTTGTAC. Its translation: CASRGTVQNTLY. The whole CDR3 sequence is CASRGTVQNTLYF.

On this clone: Gene names are mouse gene names. The read gets to within 1 residue of the CDR3 end, and the germline J gene fills in the rest. This chain connects TRBV5 to TRBJ2-2; D gene ambiguous. V lost 4 bases to trimming and J lost 3 bases, with 6 bases between them. CDR1 is LGHNA and CDR2 is YNLKQL in the germline V gene (reference sequence). The length of the CDR3 is 13 residues. The part of the CDR3 DNA that was read is TGTGCCAGCAGCCGGGGTGACACCGGGCAGCTCTAC. Its translation is CASSRGDTGQLY. The entire CDR3 protein is CASSRGDTGQLYF.

A note on this clone: Germline and genes here are mouse. The missing CDR3 end, 1 residue past where the read stops, is filled in from the germline J gene. V gene TRBV4 combines with J gene TRBJ2-1; 11 bases fit TRBD2. The J segment lost 5 bases and the V segment lost 5 bases, leaving 2 bases of the junction unmatched. This CDR3 region has 14 residues. CDR1 and CDR2 from the germline V gene are LGHDT and YNNKQL (reference sequence). The CDR3 spells CASSRDWGNAEQFF. CDR3 DNA, as far as it was read: TGTGCCAGCAGCCGGGACTGGGGGAATGCTGAGCAGTTC. The entire variable domain, with the rest obtained from reference TRBV4 and TRBJ2-1, is as follows: ETAVFQTPNYHVTQVGNEVSFNCKQTLGHDTMYWYKQDSKKLLKIMFSYNNKQLIVNETVPRRFSPQSSDKAHLNLRIKSVEPEDSAVYLCASSRDWGNAEQFFGPGTRLTVL.

This clone was seen a handful of times. Gene names and germline match the mouse. The read falls 1 residue short of the CDR3 end, and the missing part is taken from the germline J gene. The rearrangement uses TRBV13-2 and TRBJ2-7, with 7 bases matching TRBD2. The ends lost 3 bases at V and 4 bases at J; junction bases unmatched: 1. The CDR3 length is 12 residues. Germline V gene sequence: CDR1 NNHNN, CDR2 SYGAGS (reference sequence). The chain's CDR3 is CASGVLGYEQYF. Incomplete CDR3 DNA: TGTGCCAGCGGTGTACTGGGGTATGAACAGTAC.

To note about this clone: All gene names here are mouse names. The observed sequence ends 1 residue before the CDR3 terminus, with the missing tail filled in from the germline J gene. The rearrangement links TRBV15 to TRBJ2-7; possibly TRBD1 or TRBD2 for D (5 bases each). The CDR3 spans 13 residues. Germline V lookup: CDR1 SGHND, CDR2 FRSKSL. V was trimmed by 5 bases and J by 0 bases, leaving 8 bases between them. The chain's CDR3 is CASSRGSSYEQYF. The sequenced CDR3 bases are TGTGCCAGCAGTCGGGGGAGCTCCTATGAACAGTAC.

As for this clone: These gene names are mouse names. Coverage ceases 1 residue before the CDR3 finishes, and the germline J gene fills in the end. This chain connects TRBV12-2 to TRBJ1-3, with TRBD1 matching over 8 bases. CDR1 and CDR2 (germline): SGHLS, HYDKME. After removal of 2 bases from V and 7 bases from J, the junction contained 3 bases not matched to a gene. CDR3 length: 13 amino acids. The CDR3 is CASSPGGENTLYF. CDR3 bases read: TGTGCCAGCTCTCCAGGGGGCGAGAATACGCTCTAT.

This clone was picked up a small number of times. Gene names are the mouse ones. The read ends 1 residue early relative to the CDR3; the germline J gene fills the gap. The V gene is TRBV12-2, the J gene TRBJ2-3, with D perhaps matching TRBD2 (5 bases). V lost 1 base to trimming and J lost 3 bases, with 7 bases between them. This CDR3 contains 13 residues. Germline V gene sequence: CDR1 SGHLS, CDR2 HYDKME. Partial CDR3 DNA: TGTGCCAGCTCTCTGTGGGGAGCAGAAACGCTGTAT. It codes for CASSLWGAETLY. The entire CDR3 reads CASSLWGAETLYF. Variable domain in full (rest from reference TRBV12-2 and TRBJ2-3): NSGVVQSPRYIIKGKGERSILKCIPISGHLSVAWYQQTQGQELKFFIQHYDKMERDKGNLPSRFSVQQFDDYHSEMNMSALELEDSAVYFCASSLWGAETLYFGSGTRLTVL.

As concerns this clone: The gene names here belong to mouse. The CDR3 loop is CASSLVSYEQYF. The covered CDR3 bases are TGTGCAAGCAGCTTAGTATCCTATGAACAGTAC. The V and J genes are TRBV16 and TRBJ2-7; no reliable D call. The read stops 1 residue short of the end of the CDR3; the missing end is completed from the germline J gene. Germline lookup yields CDR1 SGHSA and CDR2 FRNQAP. The V and J ends lost 1 base and 1 base respectively, with 2 bases between them. The CDR3 runs to 12 residues.

Comment on this clone: Gene names are mouse gene names. With the read ending 1 residue before the CDR3 end, the germline J gene is used to fill in that end. Other DNA sequences from this sample encode an identical CDR3 as well. The chain combines TRBV2 with TRBJ1-4; possibly TRBD1 for D (5 bases). Trimming pared 0 bases from V and 3 bases from J, leaving 8 bases between. The germline V gene has CDR1 LGHNA and CDR2 YSYQKL. There are 15 residues in the CDR3. The CDR3 DNA, read in part, is TGTGCCAGCAGCCAAGAGGGGGGGACCAACGAAAGATTATTT. This encodes CASSQEGGTNERLF. The complete CDR3 protein is CASSQEGGTNERLFF.

Remarks on this clone: Mouse gene names and germline throughout. The read comes to an end 1 residue before the CDR3 does, leaving the germline J gene to fill in the end. The V gene is TRBV26, the J gene TRBJ2-3; 7 nucleotides agree with TRBD1. Per germline, CDR1 KGHPV and CDR2 FQNQEV (reference sequence). The CDR3 extends over 14 amino acids. Unmatched junction bases numbered 4, after V lost 4 bases and J lost 3 bases. CDR3: CASSRTGGAETLYF. The CDR3 DNA, read in part, is TGTGCCAGCAGTCGGACAGGTGGGGCAGAAACGCTGTAT. The entire variable domain, with the rest obtained from reference TRBV26 and TRBJ2-3, is as follows: NSKVIQTPRYLVKGQGQKAKMRCIPEKGHPVVFWYQQNKNNEFKFLINFQNQEVLQQIDMTEKRFSAECPSNSPCSLEIQSSEAGDSALYLCASSRTGGAETLYFGSGTRLTVL.

Remarks on this clone: The gene names given are mouse names. The read finishes 1 residue shy of the CDR3 end, and the germline J gene is used to complete it. This chain joins TRBV2 and TRBJ1-3, with a tentative D call TRBD1 (6 bases). The CDR3 has 15 amino acids. Germline loops: CDR1 LGHNA, CDR2 YSYQKL. V lost 2 bases to trimming and J lost 0 bases, with 8 bases between them. The DNA read from the CDR3 is TGTGCCAGCAGCCAAAAACAGGGTTCTGGAAATACGCTCTAT. Protein product: CASSQKQGSGNTLY. The entire CDR3 protein is CASSQKQGSGNTLYF.

Only one count was recorded for this clone. Any gene name here is a mouse gene name. The CDR3 is cut off 1 residue early in the read; its end comes from the germline J gene. The genes are TRBV2 and TRBJ2-7; 8 bases match TRBD2. The V gene's germline CDR1 is LGHNA and CDR2 YSYQKL. V shed 0 bases and J 2 bases; nucleotides not matched to a gene: 3. This CDR3 region has 15 residues. The CDR3 spells CASSQEGGGAYEQYF. CDR3 DNA (partial): TGTGCCAGCAGCCAAGAGGGGGGGGGCGCCTATGAACAGTAC.

With regard to this clone: Gene names are the mouse ones. The read ends 1 residue shy of where the CDR3 ends; the end is completed using the germline J gene. Different DNA sequences within this sample yield the same CDR3. This chain links TRBV3 with TRBJ2-1; D call uncertain. The V gene lost 0 bases and the J gene lost 1 base, with 4 bases spanning the gap. Looked up from germline, CDR1 is SNHLY and CDR2 is FYNGKV (reference sequence). CDR3 length: 14 amino acids. The part of the CDR3 DNA that was read is TGTGCCAGCAGCTTAGCCGGAAACTATGCTGAGCAGTTC. As protein: CASSLAGNYAEQF. The entire CDR3 sequence reads CASSLAGNYAEQFF.

In regard to this clone: Gene names are mouse gene names. The part of the CDR3 DNA that was read is TGTGCCAGCAGTTTAGAGGGAGAAGTCTTC. It codes for CASSLEGEVF. Given in full, the CDR3 is CASSLEGEVFF. The V call is TRBV15, the J call TRBJ1-1; D call uncertain. The CDR3 extends 1 residue past the end of the read, so its final part is completed from the germline J gene. V gave up 1 base and J gave up 7 bases, with 4 bases separating them. The CDR3 sequence is 11 residues long. Germline CDR1 is SGHND and CDR2 is FRSKSL. The variable domain in full, completed from reference TRBV15 and TRBJ1-1, reads DAGVTQTPRHEVAEKGQTIILKCEPVSGHNDLFWYRQTKIQGLELLSYFRSKSLMEDGGAFKDRFKAEMLNSSFSTLKIQPTEPKDSAVYLCASSLEGEVFFGKGTRLTVV.

With regard to this clone: Germline and genes: mouse. The CDR3 end lies 1 residue beyond the end of the read and is filled in from the germline J gene. V is TRBV13-1 and J is TRBJ1-5; 8 bases fit TRBD1. Germline V gene data show CDR1 as NSHNY and CDR2 as SYGAGN. V lost 1 base, J lost 3 bases, and 3 bases stayed unmatched. The CDR3 has 15 amino acids. The CDR3 DNA, read in part, is TGTGCCAGCAGTGATTCAGGGGGCTCCAACCAGGCTCCGCTT. Its protein is CASSDSGGSNQAPL. The whole CDR3 protein is CASSDSGGSNQAPLF. Full variable domain (remainder filled in from reference TRBV13-1 and TRBJ1-5): EAAVTQSPRNKVTVTGGNVTLSCRQTNSHNYMYWYRQDTGHGLRLIHYSYGAGNLRIGDVPDGYKATRTTQEDFFLLLELASPSQTSLYFCASSDSGGSNQAPLFGEGTRLSVL.

About this clone itself: Gene and germline names: mouse. The CDR3 end lies 1 residue beyond the end of the read and is filled in from the germline J gene. The gene calls are TRBV2 and TRBJ1-4; D is possibly TRBD1 (5 bases). The CDR3 loop spans 16 amino acids. The germline V and J ends were trimmed by 0 bases and 0 bases, with 8 bases remaining between them. The germline CDR1 and CDR2 sequences are LGHNA and YSYQKL. The chain's CDR3 is CASSQDEGVSNERLFF. Incomplete CDR3 DNA: TGTGCCAGCAGCCAAGATGAAGGGGTTTCCAACGAAAGATTATTT.

About this clone: Each gene name is a mouse one. The read terminates 1 residue before the CDR3 end, so the remaining end is supplied by the germline J gene. The rearrangement joins TRBV20 to TRBJ1-2; D uncertain. V lost 0 bases and J 0 bases, leaving 8 bases between the germline ends. Germline loops: CDR1 GFQATS, CDR2 STVNSAI. There are 14 residues in the CDR3. CDR3: CGARDHGSNSDYTF. The CDR3 DNA, read in part, is TGTGGTGCTAGGGATCACGGATCAAACTCCGACTACACC.

A remark on this clone: Mouse names are used for the genes. The read is 1 residue too short to cover the CDR3 end, so that end is filled in from the germline J gene. This sequence joins TRBV13-2 and TRBJ2-7; no reliable D call. The CDR3 sequence is 12 residues long. The germline V gene has CDR1 NNHNN and CDR2 SYGAGS (reference sequence). Trimming pared 0 bases from V and 4 bases from J, leaving 5 bases between. The part of the CDR3 DNA that was read is TGTGCCAGCGGTGATGGTGTTTATGAACAGTAC. Translation gives CASGDGVYEQY. The CDR3, in full, reads CASGDGVYEQYF.

In the case of this clone: Mouse gene names and germline throughout. CDR3 sequence: CTCSAEAQGRVFF. The sequenced CDR3 bases are TGCACCTGCAGTGCAGAGGCCCAGGGGCGAGTCTTC. This rearrangement joins TRBV1 to TRBJ1-1; D is perhaps TRBD1 (6 bases). Read sequence stops 1 residue before the CDR3 end, and the germline J gene provides the missing end. The germline V and J ends were trimmed by 0 bases and 10 bases, with 12 bases remaining between them. The germline V gene encodes CDR1 NSQYPW and CDR2 LRSPGD (reference sequence). The CDR3 extends over 13 amino acids.

Comment on this clone: Germline and genes: mouse. The observed sequence ends 1 residue before the CDR3 terminus, with the missing tail filled in from the germline J gene. At the DNA level, this CDR3 is encoded by other sequences in the same sample as well. The chain uses TRBV13-2 and TRBJ2-1; weak D call: TRBD1 (5 bases). The CDR3 runs 15 residues. Germline CDR1 and CDR2: NNHNN and SYGAGS (reference sequence). V was clipped by 0 bases and J by 1 base, with 8 bases between them. The sequenced CDR3 bases are TGTGCCAGCGGTGATGCCCCAGGGAACTATGCTGAGCAGTTC. Its protein product is CASGDAPGNYAEQF. The whole CDR3 is CASGDAPGNYAEQFF.

In the case of this clone: The germline and genes are mouse ones. The read gets to within 1 residue of the CDR3 end, and the germline J gene fills in the rest. Distinct nucleotide sequences in the sample also encode this CDR3. This sequence joins TRBV2 and TRBJ2-7; TRBD2 agrees at 9 bases. Germline V gene lookup returns CDR1 LGHNA and CDR2 YSYQKL. This CDR3 region has 14 residues. Trimming at V came to 0 bases and at J to 4 bases, leaving 1 base not matched to a gene. CDR3 bases read: TGTGCCAGCAGCCAAGATCTGGGGGGGTATGAACAGTAC. Its translation is CASSQDLGGYEQY. The CDR3 reads in full as CASSQDLGGYEQYF.

A note on this clone: Mouse gene names and germline throughout. The read finishes 1 residue shy of the CDR3 end, and the germline J gene is used to complete it. The rearrangement uses TRBV14 and TRBJ1-4; D is possibly TRBD1 (5 bases). CDR1 and CDR2 (germline): SGHDT, FRDEAV. Trimming pared 2 bases from V and 3 bases from J, leaving 8 bases between. CDR3 length equals 14 residues. The CDR3 reads CASSLRGPNERLFF. CDR3 bases read: TGTGCCAGCAGTTTGAGGGGCCCCAACGAAAGATTATTT.